The 8 T cell receptor beta chains in this list originate from one sample, sequenced in a study of blood T cell repertoires in COVID-19 (dated by TCRdb to about 2020). Library preparation used the immunoSEQ multiplex PCR assay. Sourced from immuneACCESS, this table was stored by TCRdb with only in-frame sequences that have V and J called. A share of the clones is absent; for the studies checked, an unresolved V gene accounts for under half, and the remainder has no known explanation. Here the sample has 200,000 to 250,000 clones; roughly four fifths occur a single time. The ten biggest clones cover 10% to 15% of the sample. Sequences were obtained from peripheral blood. The receptors stem from a woman aged 40-49 years with acute or convalescent COVID-19.

This clone appeared a single time. This chain joins TRBV7-9 and TRBJ1-5, with TRBD1 identical over 7 bases. Germline trimming cut 1 base from V and 2 bases from J; bases unmatched to any gene: 11. The length of the CDR3 is 18 residues. CDR1 SEHNR and CDR2 FQNEAQ come from the germline V gene (reference sequence). Here the CDR3 reads CASSLVSGRGEGNQPQHF. The CDR3 DNA reads as TGTGCCAGCAGCTTAGTGTCCGGCAGGGGGGAGGGCAATCAGCCCCAGCATTTT.

The rearrangement uses TRBV19 and TRBJ1-1, with D possibly TRBD1 on 5 matching bases. CDR3 length: 14 amino acids. Trimming cost V 5 bases and J 1 base, with 11 bases left between them. From germline, CDR1 is LNHDA and CDR2 SQIVND (reference sequence). The CDR3 sequence: CASSYQGQNTEAFF. The DNA for the CDR3 is TGTGCCAGTAGTTATCAGGGTCAGAACACTGAAGCTTTCTTT.

V gene TRBV6-5 combines with J gene TRBJ1-2; 7 nucleotides align to TRBD1. This CDR3 has 15 residues. The J segment lost 6 bases and the V segment lost 5 bases, leaving 12 bases of the junction unmatched. Germline V gives CDR1 MNHEY, CDR2 SVGAGI. The CDR3 loop is CASSLQQGPLNGYTF. In DNA, the CDR3 is TGTGCCAGCAGTCTACAACAGGGGCCCCTCAATGGCTACACCTTC.

The chain carries TRBV3-1 (or the pseudogene TRBV3-2) and TRBJ1-2; no reliable D call. V lost 8 bases and J 3 bases, leaving 13 bases between the germline ends. Per germline, CDR1 LGHDT and CDR2 YNNKEL (reference sequence). The CDR3 extends over 13 amino acids. This chain's CDR3 is CASGWRTDYGYTF. CDR3 nucleotide sequence: TGTGCCAGCGGGTGGAGGACGGACTATGGCTACACCTTC.

The rearrangement uses TRBV19 and TRBJ2-7; 7 bases agree with TRBD2. Trimming removed 3 bases from V and 1 base from J; junction bases left unmatched: 6. The CDR3 loop spans 15 amino acids. Looked up from germline, CDR1 is LNHDA and CDR2 is SQIVND (reference sequence). The CDR3 spells CASSIVAGESYEQYF. The CDR3, as DNA: TGTGCCAGTAGTATTGTGGCGGGAGAGTCCTACGAGCAGTACTTC.

The rearrangement joins TRBV2 to TRBJ2-3; D is perhaps TRBD1 (5 bases). Germline V CDR1 and CDR2: SNHLY, FYNNEI. Trimming stripped 4 bases from V and 3 bases from J, with 11 bases between. The CDR3 is made up of 14 amino acids. The CDR3, as DNA: TGTGCCAGCAGTGTATGGGGCACAACAGATACGCAGTATTTT. This codes for CASSVWGTTDTQYF. Full variable domain (outside the CDR3, taken from reference TRBV2 and TRBJ2-3): EPEVTQTPSHQVTQMGQEVILRCVPISNHLYFYWYRQILGQKVEFLVSFYNNEISEKSEIFDDQFSVERPDGSNFTLKIRSTKLEDSAMYFCASSVWGTTDTQYFGPGTRLTVL.

The V and J genes are TRBV30 and TRBJ2-2, with 7 bases identical to TRBD2. V was clipped by 2 bases and J by 2 bases; unmatched bases: 5. Germline V gives CDR1 GTSNPN, CDR2 SVGIG (reference sequence). The CDR3 consists of 15 residues. CDR3 nucleotides: TGTGCCTGGAGTAGACTAGCAGACAACACCGGGGAGCTGTTTTTT. It is translated as CAWSRLADNTGELFF.

The chain is built from TRBV11-2 and TRBJ1-4; D is unclear. Germline CDR1 reads SGHAT; CDR2 reads FQNNGV. The V and J ends lost 5 bases and 0 bases respectively, with 13 bases between them. The CDR3 contains 16 residues. CDR3 DNA sequence: TGTGCCAGCAGCCGGGAAGGATTTGCAACTAATGAAAAACTGTTTTTT. It translates to CASSREGFATNEKLFF.